The rows below give T cell receptor beta chains drawn from one sample of a study of beta chain features in type 1 diabetes. Profiled with immunoSEQ multiplex PCR; TCRdb holds only in-frame clones, not every one. The sample yields about 220,000 clones, approximately 11% seen once. Sequencing was done on a sample of central memory CD4+ T cells from blood. The receptors here all came from a man aged 18 to 29 in good health. Each CDR3 is given without its conserved first and last residue.

ASSSPSRYNEQF,TRBJ2-1,TRBV5-4
ASSQDWSAGELF,TRBJ2-2,TRBV4-3
AILGGTYNEQF,TRBJ2-1,TRBV10-3
ASSGDREITDTQY,TRBJ2-3,TRBV5-4
ASSEWSASGSYNEQF,TRBJ2-1,TRBV10-1
ASSPQREPHTQY,TRBJ2-3,TRBV9
ASSRDRGETQY,TRBJ2-5,TRBV18
ASSFLMGSGANVLT,TRBJ2-6,TRBV11-2
ATSSGTSYNEQF,TRBJ2-1,TRBV15
AWSGWNTGELF,TRBJ2-2,TRBV30
ASSRRQGRSETQY,TRBJ2-5,TRBV7-8
ASSLYRGGDIQY,TRBJ2-4,TRBV5-8
ASSFSRTGGTYEQY,TRBJ2-7,TRBV27
AWSGPGVGTNQPQH,TRBJ1-5,TRBV30
ASRAQVNTGELF,TRBJ2-2,TRBV14
ASSLIGASSYEQY,TRBJ2-7,TRBV7-9
ASTQLVEETQY,TRBJ2-5,TRBV28
ASSGRTGEETQY,TRBJ2-5,TRBV2
ASSLDGVNEKLF,TRBJ1-4,TRBV7-9